These T cell receptor beta chains were read from a single sample in a study of T-cell reconstitution after alpha-beta-depleted transplantation in children. Via MiXCR, TCRdb re-called the PCR reads, giving one row per CDR3 protein. The sample includes about 78,000 distinct CDR3 sequences, 11% to 15% seen only once; the top ten take 25% to 30%. The sequencing used PBMCs, mostly from graft donor cells, collected 180 days after TCRalphabeta/CD19-depleted stem cell transplant. Source of these receptors: a male patient between 2 and 15 years old who had a stem cell transplant for acute lymphoblastic leukemia, so the T cells may come from the graft donor. Both conserved end residues are part of each CDR3. The D gene is left open where the match is weak. Clone size is not always given. Where it is, it says once, few, many or a class for expanded clones.

TRBV6-1	TRBJ1-6	-	-	CANSRATGNSPLHF	TGTGCCAACAGCCGCGCGACAGGAAATTCACCCCTCCACTTT
TRBV7-6	TRBJ1-2	-	TRBD1	CASSLAGGGDGYTF	TGTGCCAGCAGCTTAGCGGGAGGGGGCGATGGCTACACCTTC
TRBV27	TRBJ1-6	-	-	CASSSGPTLALHF	TGTGCCAGCAGTTCGGGGCCCACCCTGGCCCTCCACTTT
TRBV20-1	TRBJ2-1	-	-	CSATTYNEQFF	TGCAGTGCCACAACCTACAATGAGCAGTTCTTC
TRBV20-1	TRBJ1-4	few	-	CSARAEGGGEKLFF	TGCAGTGCTAGAGCAGAAGGGGGGGGGGAAAAACTGTTTTTT
TRBV5-1	TRBJ2-3	few	-	CASSSTTDTQYF	TGCGCCAGCAGCTCGACCACAGATACGCAGTATTTT
TRBV7-9	TRBJ1-3	many	-	CASSLSGRRTSGNTIYF	TGTGCCAGCAGCTTATCTGGACGCAGAACCTCTGGAAACACCATATATTTT
TRBV7-2	TRBJ1-1	-	TRBD1	CASSWWTGGFSLTEAFF	TGTGCCAGCAGCTGGTGGACAGGGGGCTTTTCACTGACTGAAGCTTTCTTT
TRBV18	TRBJ1-3	-	-	CASSPPGGSSGNTIYF	TGTGCCAGCTCACCACCGGGAGGCAGCTCTGGAAACACCATATATTTT
TRBV7-2	TRBJ1-2	few	-	CASTARWQGLNGYTF	TGTGCCAGCACCGCGAGGTGGCAGGGGTTAAATGGCTACACCTTC
TRBV10-3	TRBJ2-5	-	-	CAISEGAKETQYF	TGTGCCATCAGTGAGGGTGCAAAAGAGACCCAGTACTTC
TRBV20-1	TRBJ1-1	few	TRBD1	CSAREPKGAGGTEAFF	TGCAGTGCTAGAGAGCCCAAAGGGGCAGGGGGCACTGAAGCTTTCTTT
TRBV20-1	TRBJ2-7	-	-	CSARDQGTSYEQYF	TGCAGTGCTAGAGACCAGGGGACCTCCTACGAGCAGTACTTC
TRBV28	TRBJ2-7	once	-	CASSLKQAPYEQYF	TGTGCCAGCAGTTTGAAACAAGCGCCCTACGAGCAGTACTTC
TRBV20-1	TRBJ2-1	few	TRBD2	CSVAGGIINEQFF	TGCAGTGTAGCGGGAGGGATTATCAATGAGCAGTTCTTC
TRBV5-1	TRBJ2-3	few	-	CASRGGTKRGDTQYF	TGCGCCAGCAGGGGCGGGACAAAAAGGGGAGATACGCAGTATTTT
TRBV5-1	TRBJ1-1	few	-	CASARGGETEAFF	TGCGCCAGCGCAAGAGGTGGGGAAACTGAAGCTTTCTTT
TRBV6-2/TRBV6-3	TRBJ1-2	-	-	CASKDSPYYGYTF	TGTGCCAGCAAGGACAGTCCCTACTATGGCTACACCTTC
TRBV19	TRBJ2-2	few	-	CASSITNTGELFF	TGTGCCAGTAGTATCACGAACACCGGGGAGCTGTTTTTT
TRBV10-3	TRBJ2-3	many	TRBD2	CAISESMLAGGSTDTQYF	TGTGCCATCAGTGAGTCAATGCTAGCGGGAGGGAGCACAGATACGCAGTATTTT
TRBV6-1	TRBJ1-1	few	-	CASSETRVSEAFF	TGTGCCAGCAGTGAAACCAGGGTTTCTGAAGCTTTCTTT
TRBV12-3/TRBV12-4	TRBJ1-1	few	TRBD1	CASSFPTGLRTEAFF	TGTGCCAGCAGTTTCCCGACAGGGTTGAGGACTGAAGCTTTCTTT
TRBV20-1	TRBJ1-2	-	-	CSARTLVPSHTF	TGCAGTGCCCGGACGCTCGTGCCCTCCCACACCTTC
TRBV7-2	TRBJ2-5	-	-	CASSLAGEGETQYF	TGTGCCAGCAGCTTAGCGGGAGAAGGAGAGACCCAGTACTTC
TRBV18	TRBJ1-5	many	-	CASSPGGSGAQHF	TGTGCCAGCTCACCGGGGGGTTCGGGGGCCCAGCATTTT
TRBV5-1	TRBJ2-7	-	TRBD2	CASSPVGGTPSSEQYF	TGCGCCAGCAGCCCCGTCGGGGGGACCCCCTCGTCCGAGCAGTACTTC
TRBV29-1	TRBJ2-5	few	-	CSVRGSGQETQYF	TGCAGCGTTCGGGGGAGCGGCCAAGAGACCCAGTACTTC
TRBV10-2	TRBJ2-7	many	-	CASSEKAYEQYF	TGCGCCAGCAGTGAGAAGGCCTACGAGCAGTACTTC